Listed below are T cell receptor beta chains from one sample, sequenced in a study of cytomegalovirus exposure and HLA in healthy donors. Sequencing was performed with immunoSEQ multiplex PCR; in TCRdb, only in-frame clones are kept and a portion is missing. The sample includes 250,000 to 400,000 clones, around 90% of them seen just once. Sequencing used PBMCs. These receptors all come from a young woman in good health and CMV-seropositive. Both conserved end residues are trimmed from each CDR3. Not every row has a clone size; where given, it reads once, few, many or a size class.

CDR3aa: ASSLSSLGGGALSSYNEQF
abundance: NA
j_gene: TRBJ2-1
v_gene: TRBV27

CDR3aa: ASSGGGTGELF
abundance: NA
j_gene: TRBJ2-2
v_gene: TRBV13

CDR3aa: ASSDRVASYGYT
abundance: NA
j_gene: TRBJ1-2
v_gene: TRBV6-6

CDR3aa: ASSDRQARSYEQY
abundance: NA
j_gene: TRBJ2-7
v_gene: TRBV2

CDR3aa: AWSVGRQPQH
abundance: NA
j_gene: TRBJ1-5
v_gene: TRBV30

CDR3aa: ASRRGTSGTGELF
abundance: NA
j_gene: TRBJ2-2
v_gene: TRBV4-3

CDR3aa: ASSNRDRTEAF
abundance: NA
j_gene: TRBJ1-1
v_gene: TRBV6-1

CDR3aa: ASSYLPQGSYGYT
abundance: NA
j_gene: TRBJ1-2
v_gene: TRBV6-5

CDR3aa: ASSQDPSGLETQY
abundance: NA
j_gene: TRBJ2-5
v_gene: TRBV4-3

CDR3aa: ASSLAAGLAYEQY
abundance: NA
j_gene: TRBJ2-7
v_gene: TRBV7-9

CDR3aa: ASRRAGVADNEQF
abundance: NA
j_gene: TRBJ2-1
v_gene: TRBV6-6

CDR3aa: SVVVANSYEQY
abundance: NA
j_gene: TRBJ2-7
v_gene: TRBV29-1

CDR3aa: ASSPDWSHYNSPLH
abundance: NA
j_gene: TRBJ1-6
v_gene: TRBV7-9

CDR3aa: ASSYSPGPNTEAF
abundance: NA
j_gene: TRBJ1-1
v_gene: TRBV6-5

CDR3aa: ASSLGAVNYGYT
abundance: NA
j_gene: TRBJ1-2
v_gene: TRBV7-2

CDR3aa: AWSGGGYT
abundance: once
j_gene: TRBJ1-2
v_gene: TRBV30

CDR3aa: ASSWDANTEAF
abundance: NA
j_gene: TRBJ1-1
v_gene: TRBV27

CDR3aa: ASSVGSSGNTIY
abundance: NA
j_gene: TRBJ1-3
v_gene: TRBV9